Listed here are 3 T cell receptor beta chains from one sample, sequenced in a study of cytomegalovirus exposure and HLA in healthy donors. It was with 60 Vbeta and 13 Jbeta primers that the PCR ran. Assay used: immunoSEQ multiplex PCR; TCRdb lists only in-frame clones, some missing. The sample records 150,000 to 200,000 clones, 79% being singletons. Specimen: PBMCs. The receptor source for this set is a woman aged 45 to 65 in good health and CMV-seronegative.

This clone occurred once. This sequence joins TRBV7-6 and TRBJ1-6; 12 bases agree with TRBD1. The germline CDR1 and CDR2 sequences are SGHVS and FNYEAQ. This CDR3 has 16 residues. V was clipped by 4 bases and J by 7 bases; unmatched bases: 5. CDR3 residues: CASSSGTGGHNSPLHF. The DNA of the CDR3 is TGTGCCAGCAGCTCCGGGACAGGGGGCCACAATTCACCCCTCCACTTT.

The chain couples TRBV14 to TRBJ2-3, with 7 bases matching TRBD2. V gave up 4 bases and J gave up 0 bases; unmatched junction bases: 4. The length of the CDR3 is 15 residues. Germline lookup yields CDR1 SGHDN and CDR2 FVKESK. The CDR3 reads CASSPSGASTDTQYF. DNA of the CDR3: TGTGCCAGCAGCCCAAGCGGGGCTAGCACAGATACGCAGTATTTT.

This clone was detected once. The V gene is TRBV4-3, the J gene TRBJ1-4; D is unresolved. V lost 6 bases and J lost 2, with 16 bases in between. CDR3 length: 16 amino acids. CDR1 and CDR2 from the germline V gene are LGHNA and YSLEER. The CDR3 sequence is CASRPREVLTNEKLFF. CDR3 DNA sequence: TGCGCCAGCAGACCTCGGGAGGTCCTCACTAATGAAAAACTGTTTTTT.